The 5 T cell receptor beta chains below come from one sample, sequenced in a study of blood T cells in healthy people across ages. Sample-barcoded 5' priming and a J-beta primer mix drove a second PCR of roughly 7 to 11 cycles. A single record per CDR3 protein comes from TCRdb applying MiXCR to the 5' RACE reads. Of approximately 690,000 distinct CDR3 sequences in the sample, roughly two fifths were seen once. Sequencing was done on a sample of blood. The origin of the receptors is an elderly man in good health.

This clonotype was observed once. The rearrangement links TRBV3-1 to TRBJ1-2; TRBD1 is a possible D gene (6 bases). V was clipped by 5 bases and J by 5 bases, with 18 bases between them. CDR1 and CDR2 (germline): LGHDT, YNNKEL (reference sequence). The CDR3 totals 15 residues. The CDR3 here is CASSSGTPEIYGYTF. CDR3 sequence (DNA): TGTGCCAGCAGCTCCGGGACACCGGAGATATATGGCTACACCTTC.

This chain links TRBV7-8 with TRBJ1-5, with 7 bases aligning to TRBD1. Trimming took 5 bases from V and 4 from J; bases not matched to a gene: 8. Germline CDR1 and CDR2: SGHVS and FQNEAQ. This CDR3 is 15 amino acids long. CDR3 DNA sequence: TGTGCCAGCAGCACCTACCGGGACAGAAATCAGCCCCAGCATTTT. Its translation is CASSTYRDRNQPQHF.

A few counts support this clonotype. The chain uses TRBV7-9 and TRBJ1-1; 7 bases map to TRBD1. V gave up 1 base and J gave up 3 bases; unmatched junction bases: 5. This CDR3 contains 15 residues. Germline V gene sequence: CDR1 SEHNR, CDR2 FQNEAQ (reference sequence). The CDR3 nucleotides read TGTGCCAGCAGCTTAGGCCAGGGGGTGGACACTGAAGCTTTCTTT. This sequence encodes CASSLGQGVDTEAFF.

The chain joins TRBV7-2 to TRBJ1-2; D perhaps matches TRBD1 (5 bases). The CDR3 runs 14 residues. From germline, CDR1 is SGHTA and CDR2 FQGNSA. V was trimmed by 4 bases and J by 4 bases, leaving 13 bases between them. Here the CDR3 reads CASSSLGRAYGYTF. CDR3 nucleotides: TGTGCCAGCAGCTCCCTCGGCAGGGCCTATGGCTACACCTTC.

There are a few counts of this clonotype. This could be a read error, since a much larger clone is one nucleotide away. This sequence joins TRBV2 and TRBJ2-5, with TRBD1 identical over 7 bases. The length of the CDR3 is 13 residues. The V gene end was trimmed by 10 bases and the J gene end by 11 bases; junction bases not matched to a gene: 16. Germline V CDR1 and CDR2: SNHLY, FYNNEI. CDR3 in DNA: TGTGCCAACAACCCGGGACAGCCCAATGAGCAGTACTTC. It codes for CANNPGQPNEQYF.